What follows are 21 T cell receptor beta chains derived from one specimen sequenced in a study of blood T cell repertoires in COVID-19. Sequencing was performed with immunoSEQ multiplex PCR; in TCRdb, only in-frame clones are kept and a portion is missing. Counted here are roughly 450,000 clones, less than 95% occurring once; the ten biggest clones make up roughly 0.66%. Sequenced: PBMCs or T cells enriched from blood (not recorded which). These receptors came from a man between 18 and 35 years old who had recovered from COVID-19.

This clone was recorded only once. The chain employs TRBV12-3 or TRBV12-4 and TRBJ1-2; D is ambiguous. V was cut by 2 bases and J by 5 bases, with 9 bases left in between. The CDR3 is made up of 13 amino acids. As DNA, the CDR3 is TGTGCCAGCAGTTTATCCGGAGAATATGGCTACACCTTC. Translating it yields CASSLSGEYGYTF.

The V gene is TRBV5-8, the J gene TRBJ1-3, with 8 positions matching TRBD1. This CDR3 contains 17 residues. CDR1 and CDR2 (germline): SGHTS, YDEGEE. Unmatched junction bases numbered 9, after V lost 4 bases and J lost 0 bases. The DNA of the CDR3 is TGTGCCAGCAGCGTGGGGACAGGCCTTAGCTCTGGAAACACCATATATTTT. It encodes CASSVGTGLSSGNTIYF.

The chain's CDR3 is CASSPNTGGNEKLFF. The CDR3 coding sequence is TGTGCCAGCAGCCCCAATACAGGGGGGAACGAAAAACTGTTTTTT. The rearrangement links TRBV9 to TRBJ1-4; 8 bases are shared with TRBD1. V gave up 4 bases and J gave up 8 bases; unmatched junction bases: 10. This CDR3 comprises 15 residues. Germline V gene data show CDR1 as SGDLS and CDR2 as YYNGEE.

The chain joins TRBV10-2 to TRBJ1-6; D perhaps matches TRBD1 (5 bases). Trimming removed 6 bases at V and 6 bases at J, with 9 bases between. The CDR3 is 13 amino acids. The germline gives CDR1 WSHSY, CDR2 SAAADI. Written as DNA, the CDR3 is TGCGCCAGCAGGGGGCTTGGTAATTCACCCCTCCACTTT. Residues: CASRGLGNSPLHF.

This clone occurred a few times. The rearrangement uses TRBV12-3 or TRBV12-4 and TRBJ1-3; the D is unclear. This CDR3 region has 13 residues. Trimming pared 4 bases from V and 2 bases from J, leaving 6 bases between. The CDR3 nucleotides are TGTGCCAGCAGTTGGCAAACTGGAAACACCATATATTTT. It is translated as CASSWQTGNTIYF.

The chain uses TRBV2 and TRBJ1-2; 8 bases match TRBD1. J lost 2 bases, V lost 7 bases, and 12 bases had no gene match. Germline V gene lookup returns CDR1 SNHLY and CDR2 FYNNEI. CDR3 size: 16 residues. The CDR3 DNA sequence: TGTGCCAGCACCGCAGGGGGCTGGAACCTCAACTATGGCTACACCTTC. This translates into CASTAGGWNLNYGYTF.

Regarding this clone: The junction shows a germline mismatch at one end, possibly a read error. The chain combines TRBV12-3 or TRBV12-4 with TRBJ1-1; possibly TRBD1 for D (6 bases). This CDR3 spans 11 amino acids. The CDR3 is CASSRQARQAF. The CDR3 DNA is TGTGCCAGCAGCCGACAGGCCAGGCAGGCGTTT.

The rearrangement uses TRBV28 and TRBJ1-5; perhaps TRBD1 as D (6 bases). This CDR3 spans 16 amino acids. Germline V gene lookup returns CDR1 MDHEN and CDR2 SYDVKM. With 3 bases removed from V and 6 bases from J, the gap between germline ends came to 18 bases. CDR3 DNA sequence: TGTGCCAGCAGTTTTGGGTGGGGGCTTTCGAGTCAGCCCCAGCATTTT. This sequence encodes CASSFGWGLSSQPQHF.

CDR3 sequence: CASSQTPGTGPTDTQYF. CDR3 nucleotide sequence: TGTGCCAGCAGCCAAACCCCCGGGACTGGGCCGACAGATACGCAGTATTTT. The J gene is TRBJ2-3, the V gene TRBV5-4; a possible D gene is TRBD2 (6 bases). The CDR3 loop spans 17 amino acids. V dropped 4 bases and J dropped 3 bases, with 21 bases sitting between them. Germline lookup yields CDR1 SGHNT and CDR2 YYREEE (reference sequence).

This rearrangement joins TRBV7-2 to TRBJ1-2; D gene uncertain. Germline-derived CDR1 and CDR2 are SGHTA and FQGNSA. The CDR3 extends over 15 amino acids. V was clipped by 3 bases and J by 3 bases, with 14 bases between them. The CDR3 protein is CASSFLGTLDYGYTF. CDR3 DNA sequence: TGTGCCAGCAGCTTCCTAGGTACCTTGGACTATGGCTACACCTTC.

The chain carries TRBV5-6 and TRBJ1-2; D gene unclear. Per germline, CDR1 SGHDT and CDR2 YYEEEE. The CDR3 consists of 16 residues. V lost 0 bases and J 0 bases, leaving 12 bases between the germline ends. The chain's CDR3 is CASSLARRSANYGYTF. As DNA, the CDR3 is TGTGCCAGCAGCTTGGCCCGGAGGTCAGCTAACTATGGCTACACCTTC.

The chain uses TRBV29-1 and TRBJ1-5; the D gene is possibly TRBD1 (5 bases). Deletions cut 2 bases from V and 10 bases from J, with 15 bases between. The CDR3 extends over 13 amino acids. Germline V gene lookup returns CDR1 SQVTM and CDR2 ANQGSEA. The CDR3 region is CSVEIGGGIPQHF. DNA for the CDR3: TGCAGCGTTGAAATCGGTGGGGGGATTCCCCAGCATTTT.

The rearrangement joins TRBV5-1 to TRBJ2-1, with 7 bases identical to TRBD2. Looked up from germline, CDR1 is SGHRS and CDR2 is YFSETQ. The CDR3 runs 14 residues. V lost 0 bases and J lost 9; bases outside the gene matches: 6. As DNA, the CDR3 is TGCGCCAGCAGCTTGGAGCGGGATCTTCCTGAGCAGTTCTTC. Its protein is CASSLERDLPEQFF.

The chain has TRBV5-1 and TRBJ2-3; the D gene is possibly TRBD1 (5 bases). This CDR3 region has 15 residues. Trimming shortened V by 1 base and J by 2 bases, and 11 bases separated the two germline ends. Looked up from germline, CDR1 is SGHRS and CDR2 is YFSETQ. The CDR3 bases are TGCGCCAGCAGCTTGCAGTGGGGCGTCACAGATACGCAGTATTTT. The encoded protein is CASSLQWGVTDTQYF.

This chain joins TRBV27 and TRBJ2-2; TRBD1 matches at 10 bases. The CDR3 covers 17 residues. CDR1 MNHEY and CDR2 SMNVEV come from the germline V gene (reference sequence). V dropped 6 bases and J dropped 3; count of bases not matched to a gene: 10. This CDR3 is CASRPRQGAVDTGELFF. In nucleotides, the CDR3 is TGTGCCAGCAGACCGCGACAGGGGGCGGTGGACACCGGGGAGCTGTTTTTT.

The chain recombines TRBV11-2 with TRBJ1-6; 7 bases line up with TRBD1. This CDR3 comprises 15 residues. CDR1 SGHAT and CDR2 FQNNGV come from the germline V gene. V dropped 2 bases and J dropped 6; count of bases not matched to a gene: 4. Written as DNA, the CDR3 is TGTGCCAGCAGCTTATGGGGACAGATTAATTCACCCCTCCACTTT. It codes for CASSLWGQINSPLHF.

This clone has just one count. The chain links TRBV5-4 to TRBJ1-1, with 9 bases matching TRBD1. Germline loops: CDR1 SGHNT, CDR2 YYREEE (reference sequence). This CDR3 contains 13 residues. After removal of 5 bases from V and 7 bases from J, the junction contained 6 bases not matched to a gene. This CDR3 is CASRSTGGDEAFF. For the CDR3, the DNA is TGTGCCAGCAGATCAACAGGGGGCGATGAAGCTTTCTTT.

There are a few counts of this clone. The V and J genes are TRBV15 and TRBJ1-2; D gene uncertain. The CDR3 loop spans 15 amino acids. Trimming took 0 bases from V and 2 from J, leaving 10 bases between them. Germline assignment: CDR1 LNHNV and CDR2 YYDKDF (reference sequence). The CDR3 nucleotides read TGTGCCACCAGCAGAGATCCCCTCGTCAACTATGGCTACACCTTC. This gives the protein CATSRDPLVNYGYTF.

The chain's CDR3 is CASSAYPRGQRGAGNTIYF. The CDR3 bases are TGTGCCAGCAGCGCTTACCCCCGGGGACAGAGGGGTGCTGGAAACACCATATATTTT. The chain links TRBV11-2 to TRBJ1-3; 7 nucleotides agree with TRBD1. Germline V gene lookup returns CDR1 SGHAT and CDR2 FQNNGV. This CDR3 region has 19 residues. V was pared by 5 bases and J by 2 bases, with 18 bases of the junction left unmatched.

J is TRBJ2-7 and V is TRBV7-2, with a tentative D call TRBD2 (6 bases). Germline V gives CDR1 SGHTA, CDR2 FQGNSA. V lost 5 bases, J lost 1 base, and 9 bases lay in between. The CDR3 is 13 residues long. Here the CDR3 DNA reads TGTGCCAGCAGCCGCGGGACTTCCTACGAGCAGTACTTC. Translating it yields CASSRGTSYEQYF. Complete variable domain (other parts from reference TRBV7-2 and TRBJ2-7): GAGVSQSPSNKVTEKGKDVELRCDPISGHTALYWYRQSLGQGLEFLIYFQGNSAPDKSGLPSDRFSAERTGGSVSTLTIQRTQQEDSAVYLCASSRGTSYEQYFGPGTRLTVT.

The rearrangement uses TRBV5-1 and TRBJ1-5, with 11 bases lining up with TRBD1. Germline V gives CDR1 SGHRS, CDR2 YFSETQ. The trim removed 3 bases at V and 7 bases at J, leaving 3 bases unmatched. The CDR3 spans 14 residues. The CDR3 DNA sequence: TGCGCCAGCAGCTGGGGGACAGGGGGGCAGCCCCAGCATTTT. This sequence encodes CASSWGTGGQPQHF.